This passage covers 25 T cell receptor beta chains from one sample sequenced in a study of blood T cell repertoires in COVID-19. Profiled with immunoSEQ multiplex PCR; TCRdb holds only in-frame clones, not every one. Among tens of thousands of clones listed, roughly 89% were seen once. What was sequenced was peripheral blood. These receptors were collected from a man aged 30 to 45 with acute or convalescent COVID-19.

This chain connects TRBV9 to TRBJ2-5, with 8 bases aligning to TRBD2. Germline CDR1 SGDLS, CDR2 YYNGEE. V trimming: 4 bases; J trimming: 0 bases; junction bases outside the gene matches: 2. The CDR3 consists of 14 residues. The CDR3 DNA is TGTGCCAGCAGCTCGGGGGGGTACCAAGAGACCCAGTACTTC. It codes for CASSSGGYQETQYF.

The rearrangement links TRBV5-1 to TRBJ1-1, with D perhaps matching TRBD1 (6 bases). CDR1 SGHRS and CDR2 YFSETQ come from the germline V gene. The length of the CDR3 is 13 residues. V was shortened by 4 bases and J by 11 bases, with 18 bases between the two germline ends. The CDR3 loop reads CASSLVGGERAFF. As DNA, the CDR3 is TGCGCCAGCAGCCTCGTAGGGGGGGAGCGGGCTTTCTTT.

CDR3 sequence: CASSGVAGGQNIQYF. CDR3 sequence (DNA): TGTGCCAGCTCCGGTGTAGCGGGGGGGCAGAACATTCAGTACTTC. The chain combines TRBV18 with TRBJ2-4; 11 bases agree with TRBD2. This CDR3 is built from 15 residues. CDR1 KGHSH and CDR2 LQKENI come from the germline V gene. Unmatched junction bases numbered 8, after V lost 6 bases and J lost 7 bases.

This clone was counted between two and nine times. CDR3 coding DNA: TGTGCCAGCCTTCTTGAGAGCGAGACCCAGTACTTC. This sequence encodes CASLLESETQYF. The chain has TRBV7-9 and TRBJ2-5; no clear D gene. The germline gives CDR1 SEHNR, CDR2 FQNEAQ (reference sequence). V lost 8 bases and J lost 5, with 12 bases in between. The CDR3 is made up of 12 amino acids.

This clone was found once. The chain uses TRBV19 and TRBJ1-5; TRBD1 is a possible D gene (5 bases). CDR3 length equals 13 residues. CDR1 and CDR2 (germline): LNHDA, SQIVND (reference sequence). The V end lost 3 bases, the J end lost 7 bases, and 10 bases lay between the germline ends. CDR3 in DNA: TGTGCCAGTAGTATGGAGGGGCGGCAGCCCCAGCATTTT. Translated, it gives CASSMEGRQPQHF. Variable domain in full (rest from reference TRBV19 and TRBJ1-5): DGGITQSPKYLFRKEGQNVTLSCEQNLNHDAMYWYRQDPGQGLRLIYYSQIVNDFQKGDIAEGYSVSREKKESFPLTVTSAQKNPTAFYLCASSMEGRQPQHFGDGTRLSIL.

The chain employs TRBV18 and TRBJ2-1, with D possibly matching TRBD2 (5 bases). The germline V gene encodes CDR1 KGHSH and CDR2 LQKENI. Trimming stripped 0 bases from V and 5 bases from J, with 14 bases between. The CDR3 is 16 amino acids. The CDR3 region is CASSPPESGRNNEQFF. CDR3 nucleotides: TGTGCCAGCTCACCACCGGAGAGCGGCCGGAACAATGAGCAGTTCTTC. Based on the CDR3 plus reference TRBV18 and TRBJ2-1, the full variable domain is NAGVMQNPRHLVRRRGQEARLRCSPMKGHSHVYWYRQLPEEGLKFMVYLQKENIIDESGMPKERFSAEFPKEGPSILRIQQVVRGDSAAYFCASSPPESGRNNEQFFGPGTRLTVL.

On this clone itself: Other DNA sequences in this specimen translate into the identical CDR3. This sequence joins TRBV29-1 and TRBJ1-2; 9 bases match TRBD1. The CDR3 has 12 amino acids. Germline V CDR1 and CDR2: SQVTM, ANQGSEA. Trimming took 7 bases from V and 2 from J; bases not matched to a gene: 2. In DNA, the CDR3 is TGCAGCGCCGGACAGGGGAACTATGGCTACACCTTC. Protein product: CSAGQGNYGYTF.

The chain couples TRBV5-1 to TRBJ2-7; 8 positions match TRBD2. CDR1 is SGHRS, CDR2 YFSETQ, per germline. The CDR3 is 14 amino acids. V shed 5 bases and J 5 bases; nucleotides not matched to a gene: 9. In DNA, the CDR3 is TGCGCCAGCAGTTTAGGGACTAGTTTGGACGAGCAGTACTTC. Translated, it gives CASSLGTSLDEQYF.

The chain uses TRBV2 and TRBJ1-1; 7 bases align to TRBD1. The V segment lost 6 bases and the J segment 4 bases; nucleotides outside the gene matches: 11. The CDR3 totals 15 residues. CDR1 and CDR2 from the germline V gene are SNHLY and FYNNEI. CDR3 coding DNA: TGTGCCAGCAGCCCCATACAGGGGAGGTCCACTGAAGCTTTCTTT. Its translation: CASSPIQGRSTEAFF.

In its sample, this clone was seen a few times. The rearrangement joins TRBV5-6 to TRBJ1-5; possibly TRBD1 for D (5 bases). Trimming took off 5 bases at V and 0 bases at J, with 15 bases between the two ends. CDR1 SGHDT and CDR2 YYEEEE come from the germline V gene. CDR3 length: 16 residues. CDR3 amino acids: CASSNGADISNQPQHF. Written as DNA, the CDR3 is TGTGCCAGCAGTAATGGGGCAGACATTAGCAATCAGCCCCAGCATTTT.

In its sample, this clone was seen once. CDR3 in DNA: TGTGCCAGCAGCCCCCGGGGGGCCCTTAATGAAAAACTGTTTTTT. Its protein product is CASSPRGALNEKLFF. The chain is built from TRBV9 and TRBJ1-4, with a weak D call TRBD1 (6 bases). Trimming took 4 bases from V and 4 from J, leaving 14 bases between them. This CDR3 is built from 15 residues. Germline CDR1 SGDLS, CDR2 YYNGEE.

The rearrangement links TRBV5-1 to TRBJ2-5; 9 bases match TRBD1. The CDR3 runs to 16 residues. Looked up from germline, CDR1 is SGHRS and CDR2 is YFSETQ. Germline trimming cut 3 bases from V and 2 bases from J; bases unmatched to any gene: 8. The CDR3, as DNA: TGCGCCAGCAGCTCGGCGGCTGGACAGGGGCAAGAGACCCAGTACTTC. Protein: CASSSAAGQGQETQYF.

CDR3 nucleotide sequence: TGTGCCAGCTCACCACTTGCACAGGGGGCGACTGAAGCTTTCTTT. This translates into CASSPLAQGATEAFF. The rearrangement links TRBV18 to TRBJ1-1; 9 bases map to TRBD1. V dropped 1 base and J dropped 5; count of bases not matched to a gene: 5. CDR1 is KGHSH and CDR2 is LQKENI in the germline V gene. The CDR3 is made up of 15 amino acids. The full variable domain, in which reference TRBV18 and TRBJ1-1 provide the parts outside the CDR3, is NAGVMQNPRHLVRRRGQEARLRCSPMKGHSHVYWYRQLPEEGLKFMVYLQKENIIDESGMPKERFSAEFPKEGPSILRIQQVVRGDSAAYFCASSPLAQGATEAFFGQGTRLTVV.

V and J are TRBV7-9 and TRBJ1-6; no definite D call. With 0 bases removed from V and 8 bases from J, the gap between germline ends came to 11 bases. Germline V lookup: CDR1 SEHNR, CDR2 FQNEAQ (reference sequence). There are 15 residues in the CDR3. This chain's CDR3 is CASSLAPGVDSPLHF. The CDR3 DNA reads as TGTGCCAGCAGCTTAGCCCCGGGTGTAGATTCACCCCTCCACTTT.

This clone was detected once. The rearrangement joins TRBV4-1 to TRBJ1-3; D is uncertain. CDR1 is MGHRA, CDR2 YSYEKL, per germline. The CDR3 is 16 amino acids. V shed 1 base and J shed 0 bases, with 10 bases lying between them. CDR3 residues: CASSQAPSSSGNTIYF. The DNA of the CDR3 is TGCGCCAGCAGCCAAGCTCCCTCCAGCTCTGGAAACACCATATATTTT.

This clone was observed once. V usage is TRBV5-1 and J usage is TRBJ1-1, with TRBD1 identical over 9 bases. This CDR3 has 14 amino acids. J was trimmed by 5 bases and V by 5 bases; bases with no gene match: 7. CDR1 is SGHRS and CDR2 is YFSETQ in the germline V gene. As DNA, the CDR3 is TGCGCCAGCAGTCCGGACAGGGGTAGGACTGAAGCTTTCTTT. This codes for CASSPDRGRTEAFF.

The gene calls are TRBV7-9 and TRBJ1-4; D unclear. Germline lookup yields CDR1 SEHNR and CDR2 FQNEAQ (reference sequence). V was trimmed by 3 bases and J by 0 bases, leaving 8 bases between them. The CDR3 sequence is 15 residues long. The CDR3 region is CASSFGGTTNEKLFF. The CDR3 nucleotides are TGTGCCAGCAGCTTTGGAGGGACAACTAATGAAAAACTGTTTTTT.

This clone was observed once. V is TRBV6-5 and J is TRBJ1-2, with D uncertain. The CDR3 is 14 residues long. The V gene lost 5 bases and the J gene lost 4 bases, with 14 bases spanning the gap. CDR1 is MNHEY, CDR2 SVGAGI, per germline. The CDR3 loop is CASSRTAGGYGYTF. The CDR3 DNA sequence: TGTGCCAGCAGTCGGACGGCGGGAGGCTATGGCTACACCTTC.

The gene calls are TRBV5-1 and TRBJ2-1; weak D call: TRBD2 (6 bases). Germline CDR1 and CDR2: SGHRS and YFSETQ. This CDR3 comprises 15 residues. The germline V and J ends were trimmed by 5 bases and 2 bases, with 14 bases remaining between them. The CDR3 region is CASRKRLDPYNEQFF. CDR3 nucleotide sequence: TGCGCCAGCAGAAAAAGACTAGACCCCTACAATGAGCAGTTCTTC.

This rearrangement joins TRBV6-1 to TRBJ2-5; the match to TRBD2 covers 8 bases. V lost 3 bases to trimming and J lost 1 base; unmatched junction nucleotides: 7. The CDR3 has 16 residues. Germline V gives CDR1 MNHNS, CDR2 SASEGT. Here the CDR3 DNA reads TGTGCCAGCAGTGAGACTAGCGCAGACCCCCAAGAGACCCAGTACTTC. It yields the protein CASSETSADPQETQYF.

The chain links TRBV29-1 to TRBJ2-1; 8 positions match TRBD2. The germline CDR1 and CDR2 sequences are SQVTM and ANQGSEA. V lost 0 bases to trimming and J lost 2 bases; unmatched junction nucleotides: 6. This CDR3 contains 16 residues. This chain's CDR3 is CSVEDRWRGAYNEQFF. The CDR3 coding sequence is TGCAGCGTTGAAGATCGCTGGCGGGGGGCCTACAATGAGCAGTTCTTC.

The V call is TRBV12-3 or TRBV12-4, the J call TRBJ1-4, with D unclear. This CDR3 has 13 residues. V was shortened by 6 bases and J by 7 bases, with 12 bases between the two germline ends. Here the CDR3 DNA reads TGTGCCAGCAGGGCGGGGATGGGTGAAAAACTGTTTTTT. This sequence encodes CASRAGMGEKLFF.

V is TRBV19 and J is TRBJ2-7, with 9 bases lining up with TRBD2. V shed 4 bases and J 5 bases; nucleotides not matched to a gene: 18. The CDR3 is made up of 18 amino acids. Germline loops: CDR1 LNHDA, CDR2 SQIVND (reference sequence). The CDR3 DNA follows: TGTGCCAGTAGTAGCCCCCCTTCGGGCCTAGCGGGGTCGGACGAGCAGTACTTC. Residues: CASSSPPSGLAGSDEQYF.

The chain joins TRBV5-5 to TRBJ2-5; D is unresolved. Trimming removed 4 bases at V and 0 bases at J, with 4 bases between. This CDR3 comprises 12 residues. CDR1 and CDR2 from the germline V gene are SGHKS and YYEKEE (reference sequence). CDR3 nucleotides: TGTGCCAGCAGCGTATACCAAGAGACCCAGTACTTC. Its protein product is CASSVYQETQYF.

The chain employs TRBV3-1 (or the pseudogene TRBV3-2) and TRBJ1-6, with 7 bases that match TRBD1. The CDR3 has 15 residues. Trimming removed 3 bases from V and 5 bases from J; junction bases left unmatched: 4. Germline V gives CDR1 LGHDT, CDR2 YNNKEL (reference sequence). The CDR3 bases are TGTGCCAGCAGCCAGAGGGGGACAGATAATTCACCCCTCCACTTT. Its translation is CASSQRGTDNSPLHF.